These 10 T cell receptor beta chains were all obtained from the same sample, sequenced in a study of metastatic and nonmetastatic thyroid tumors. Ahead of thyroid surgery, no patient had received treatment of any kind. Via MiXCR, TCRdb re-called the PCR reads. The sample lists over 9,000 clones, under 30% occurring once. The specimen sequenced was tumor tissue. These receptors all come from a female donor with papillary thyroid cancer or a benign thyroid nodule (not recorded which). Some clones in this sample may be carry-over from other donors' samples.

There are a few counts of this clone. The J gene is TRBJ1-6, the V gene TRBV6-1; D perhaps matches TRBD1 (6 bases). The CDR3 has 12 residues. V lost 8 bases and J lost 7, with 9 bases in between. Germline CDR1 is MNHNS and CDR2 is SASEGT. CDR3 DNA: TGTGCCAGCGGGCAGGGGAATTCACCCCTCCACTTT. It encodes CASGQGNSPLHF.

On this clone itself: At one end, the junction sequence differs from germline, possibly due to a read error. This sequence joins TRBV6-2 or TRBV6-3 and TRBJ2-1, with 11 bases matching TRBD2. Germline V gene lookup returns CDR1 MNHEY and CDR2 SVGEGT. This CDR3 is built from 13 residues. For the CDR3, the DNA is TGTTCCAGCAGCCTAGCGGGAGGCGGCGAGCAGTTCTTC. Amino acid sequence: CSSSLAGGGEQFF.

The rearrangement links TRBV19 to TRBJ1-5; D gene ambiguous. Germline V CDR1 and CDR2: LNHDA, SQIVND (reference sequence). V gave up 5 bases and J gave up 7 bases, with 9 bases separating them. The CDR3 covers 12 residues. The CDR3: CASSQMMQPQHF. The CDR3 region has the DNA TGTGCCAGTAGTCAGATGATGCAGCCCCAGCATTTT.

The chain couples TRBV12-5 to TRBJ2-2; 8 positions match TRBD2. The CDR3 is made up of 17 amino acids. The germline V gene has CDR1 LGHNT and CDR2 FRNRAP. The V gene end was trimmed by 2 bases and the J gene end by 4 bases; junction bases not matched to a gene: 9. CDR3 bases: TGTGCTAGTGGTTTGACGACAAGCGGGAGTTTCACCGGGGAGCTGTTTTTT. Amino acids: CASGLTTSGSFTGELFF.

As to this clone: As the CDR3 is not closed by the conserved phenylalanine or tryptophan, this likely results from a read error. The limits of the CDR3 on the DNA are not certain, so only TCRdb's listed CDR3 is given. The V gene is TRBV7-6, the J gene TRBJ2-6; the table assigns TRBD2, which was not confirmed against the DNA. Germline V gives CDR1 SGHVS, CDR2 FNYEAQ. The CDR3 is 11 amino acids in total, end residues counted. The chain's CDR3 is CASSSWTSGSI.

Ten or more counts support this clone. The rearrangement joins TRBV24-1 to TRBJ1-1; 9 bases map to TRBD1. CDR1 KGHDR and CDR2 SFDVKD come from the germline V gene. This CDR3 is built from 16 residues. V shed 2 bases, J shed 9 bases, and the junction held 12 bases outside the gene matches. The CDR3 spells CATSDSRDRVLSKAFF. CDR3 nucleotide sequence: TGTGCCACCAGTGATTCGAGGGACAGGGTTCTTTCCAAAGCTTTCTTT.

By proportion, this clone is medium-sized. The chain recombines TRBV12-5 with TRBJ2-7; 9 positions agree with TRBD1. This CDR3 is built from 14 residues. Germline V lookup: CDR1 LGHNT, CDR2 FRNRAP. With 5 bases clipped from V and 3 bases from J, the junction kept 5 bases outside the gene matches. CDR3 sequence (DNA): TGTGCTAGTGGTCAAGACAGGGGGGGCTACGAGCAGTACTTC. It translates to CASGQDRGGYEQYF.

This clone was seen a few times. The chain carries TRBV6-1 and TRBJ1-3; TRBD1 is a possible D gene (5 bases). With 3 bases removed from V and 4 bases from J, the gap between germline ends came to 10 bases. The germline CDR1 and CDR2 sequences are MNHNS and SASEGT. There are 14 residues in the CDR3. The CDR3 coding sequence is TGTGCCAGCAGTGACGGGGGTGCGGGAAACACCATATATTTT. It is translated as CASSDGGAGNTIYF.

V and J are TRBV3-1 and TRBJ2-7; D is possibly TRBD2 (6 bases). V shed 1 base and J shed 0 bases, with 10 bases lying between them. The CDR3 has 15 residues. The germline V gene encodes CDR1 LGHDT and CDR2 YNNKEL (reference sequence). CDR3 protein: CASSQVLRDSYEQYF. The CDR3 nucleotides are TGTGCCAGCAGCCAAGTTTTGCGGGACTCCTACGAGCAGTACTTC.

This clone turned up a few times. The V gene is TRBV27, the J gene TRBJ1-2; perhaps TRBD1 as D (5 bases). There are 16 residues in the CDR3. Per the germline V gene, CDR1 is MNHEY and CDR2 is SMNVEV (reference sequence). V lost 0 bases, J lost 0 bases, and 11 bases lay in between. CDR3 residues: CASSLSGQVPNYGYTF. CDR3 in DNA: TGTGCCAGCAGTTTATCGGGGCAGGTTCCTAACTATGGCTACACCTTC.